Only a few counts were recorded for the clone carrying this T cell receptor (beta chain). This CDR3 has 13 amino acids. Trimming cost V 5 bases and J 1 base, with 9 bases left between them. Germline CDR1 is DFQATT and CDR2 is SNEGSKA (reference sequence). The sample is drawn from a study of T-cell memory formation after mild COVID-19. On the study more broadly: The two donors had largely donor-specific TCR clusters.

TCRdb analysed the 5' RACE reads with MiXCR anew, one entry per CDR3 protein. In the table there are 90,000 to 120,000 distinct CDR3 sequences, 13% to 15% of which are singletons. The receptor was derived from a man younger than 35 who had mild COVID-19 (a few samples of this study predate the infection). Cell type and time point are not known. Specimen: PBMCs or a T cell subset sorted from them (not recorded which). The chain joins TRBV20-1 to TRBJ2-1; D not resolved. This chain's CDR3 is CSAPFVSYNEQFF. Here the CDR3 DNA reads TGCAGTGCTCCCTTCGTTTCCTACAATGAGCAGTTCTTC.